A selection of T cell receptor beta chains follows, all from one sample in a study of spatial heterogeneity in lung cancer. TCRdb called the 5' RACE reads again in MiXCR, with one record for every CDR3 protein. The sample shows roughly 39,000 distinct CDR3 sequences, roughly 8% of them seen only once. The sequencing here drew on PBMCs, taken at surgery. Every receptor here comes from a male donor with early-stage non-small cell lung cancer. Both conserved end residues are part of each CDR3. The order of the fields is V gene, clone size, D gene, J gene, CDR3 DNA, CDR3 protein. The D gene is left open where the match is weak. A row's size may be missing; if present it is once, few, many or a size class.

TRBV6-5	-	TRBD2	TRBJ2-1	TGTGCCAGCAGTTCATCTCTGGGTACTAGCGGGAGGGGGAATGAGCAGTTCTTC	CASSSSLGTSGRGNEQFF
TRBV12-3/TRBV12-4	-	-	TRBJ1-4	TGTGCCAGCAGCACAGGGTCAAGTAATGAAAAACTGTTTTTT	CASSTGSSNEKLFF
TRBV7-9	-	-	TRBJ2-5	TGTGCCAGCAGCGCCCGGGACTCCCAACAAGAGACCCAGTACTTC	CASSARDSQQETQYF
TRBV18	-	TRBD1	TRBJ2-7	TGTGCCAGCTCATCTGGACAGGATTACGAGCAGTACTTC	CASSSGQDYEQYF
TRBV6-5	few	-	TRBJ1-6	TGTGCCAGCAGTTACCTACAGGGCGGGGATTCACCCCTCCACTTT	CASSYLQGGDSPLHF
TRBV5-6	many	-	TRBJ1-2	TGTGCCAGCAGCTTGGGACTCAGGGGTGGCGGCTACACCTTC	CASSLGLRGGGYTF
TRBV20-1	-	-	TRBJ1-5	TGCAGTGCTAGAGACCTCCTACGACGGACGTCTAGCAATCAGCCCCAGCATTTT	CSARDLLRRTSSNQPQHF
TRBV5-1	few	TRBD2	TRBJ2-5	TGCGCCAGCAGCTCCAATGGGGCTAGCGGGAGTTGGGAGACCCAGTACTTC	CASSSNGASGSWETQYF
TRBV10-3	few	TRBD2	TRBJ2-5	TGTGCCATCCGTGCCGGGACTAGCGGCGAGACCCAGTACTTC	CAIRAGTSGETQYF
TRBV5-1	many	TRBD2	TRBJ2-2	TGCGCCAGCAGCTTGAGGGCTAGCGGGAACACCGGGGAGCTGTTTTTT	CASSLRASGNTGELFF
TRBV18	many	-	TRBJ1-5	TGTGCCAGCTCCCCAGAGGGCGGGAATCAGCCCCAGCATTTT	CASSPEGGNQPQHF
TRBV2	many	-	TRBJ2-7	TGTGCCAGCAGTCGGGCCCCCGAGGGGAAGCAGTACTTC	CASSRAPEGKQYF
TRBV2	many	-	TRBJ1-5	TGTGCCAGCAGTACACGTCAGGGAAATCAGCCCCAGCATTTT	CASSTRQGNQPQHF
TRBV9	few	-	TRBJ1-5	TGTGCCAGCAGCGTAGGGGCGGACTGGCTCAATCAGCCCCAGCATTTT	CASSVGADWLNQPQHF
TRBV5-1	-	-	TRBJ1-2	TGCGCCAGCAGCTTGGTTGCAGAAAACTATGGCTACACCTTC	CASSLVAENYGYTF
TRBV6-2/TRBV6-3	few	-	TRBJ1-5	TGTGCCAGCACCGAAGGGGGACTGAGCAATCAGCCCCAGCATTTT	CASTEGGLSNQPQHF
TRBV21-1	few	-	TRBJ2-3	TGTGCCAGCAGCAATGTGCAAGTAGCGGGAGGGGGAGATACGCAGTATTTT	CASSNVQVAGGGDTQYF
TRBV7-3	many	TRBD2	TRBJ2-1	TGTGCCAGCAGCTTAACCGGACCTTCGGGACTAGCGGTCAATGAGCAGTTCTTC	CASSLTGPSGLAVNEQFF
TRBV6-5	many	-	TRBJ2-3	TGTGCCAGCAGTACCCCAAACAGGGATCGGGCTACGCAGTATTTT	CASSTPNRDRATQYF
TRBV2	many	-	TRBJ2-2	TGTGCCAGCAGTCTGAGTAGGTCCGCGAACACCGGGGAGCTGTTTTTT	CASSLSRSANTGELFF
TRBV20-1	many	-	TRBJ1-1	TGCAGTGCTAGAGATGGGAGGGTGGAAGCTTTCTTT	CSARDGRVEAFF
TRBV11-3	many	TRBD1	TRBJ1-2	TGTGCCAGCAGCTTAGGACAGGGAGATGGCTACACCTTC	CASSLGQGDGYTF
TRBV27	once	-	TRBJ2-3	TGTGCCAGCAGTTCCCCGGGATTCACAGATACGCAGTATTTT	CASSSPGFTDTQYF
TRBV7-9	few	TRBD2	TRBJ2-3	TGTGCCAGCAGCTCATTACTAGCGGGGGTGAGCCATACGCAGTATTTT	CASSSLLAGVSHTQYF
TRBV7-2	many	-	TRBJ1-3	TGTGCCAGCAGCCCCCCGGGGGCCCGCTCTGGAAACACCATATATTTT	CASSPPGARSGNTIYF
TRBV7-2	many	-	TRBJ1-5	TGTGCCAGCAGCTCAGCCGGGACAATTAATCAGCCCCAGCATTTT	CASSSAGTINQPQHF
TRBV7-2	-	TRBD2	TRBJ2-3	TGTGCCAGCAGCCCCAGGACTAGCGGGGGGGTAGATACGCAGTATTTT	CASSPRTSGGVDTQYF
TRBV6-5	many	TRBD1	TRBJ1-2	TGTGCCAGCAGTTACTCGACAGGGGGCTATGGCTACACCTTC	CASSYSTGGYGYTF
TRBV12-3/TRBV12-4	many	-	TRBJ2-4	TGTGCCAGCAGTTCAGGCCCCATTCAGTACTTC	CASSSGPIQYF
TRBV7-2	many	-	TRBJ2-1	TGTGCCAGCAGCCCCTCCTTAAGCTCCTACAATGAGCAGTTCTTC	CASSPSLSSYNEQFF
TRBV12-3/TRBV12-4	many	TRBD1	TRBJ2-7	TGTGCCAGCAGTATTTCCGGGACAGGGGATCGTGAGCAGTACTTC	CASSISGTGDREQYF
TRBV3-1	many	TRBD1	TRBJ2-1	TGTGCCAGCAGCCCCAACAGGGGGCTTGAGCAGTTCTTC	CASSPNRGLEQFF
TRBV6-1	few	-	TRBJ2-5	TGTGCAACCCCCGCCTCTCGACAGCGGGCTGGGGAAACGGCCCAGTACTTC	CATPASRQRAGETAQYF
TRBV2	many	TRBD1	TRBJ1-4	TGTGCCAGCAGGGACCGGGACAGGGCCAATGAAAAACTGTTTTTT	CASRDRDRANEKLFF
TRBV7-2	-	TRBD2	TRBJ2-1	TGTGCCAGCAGCGAGCGGGGGGCCGGCTACAATGAGCAGTTCTTC	CASSERGAGYNEQFF
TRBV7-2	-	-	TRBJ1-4	TGTGCCAGCAGCTCTTCAGGAACTAATGAAAAACTGTTTTTT	CASSSSGTNEKLFF
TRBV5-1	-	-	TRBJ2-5	TGCGCCAGCAGCTTGGCAGGGTTCCAAGAGACCCAGTACTTC	CASSLAGFQETQYF
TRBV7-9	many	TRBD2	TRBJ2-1	TGTGCCAGCAGCTTAATCGCTAGCGGGAGTAATGAGCAGTTCTTC	CASSLIASGSNEQFF
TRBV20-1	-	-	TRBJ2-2	TGCAGTGCGACCCGACAGGTCCGACCCGGGGAGCTGTTTTTT	CSATRQVRPGELFF